The 3 T cell receptor beta chains below all came from one sample that was sequenced in a study of cytomegalovirus exposure and HLA in healthy donors. The assay was immunoSEQ multiplex PCR, and TCRdb's table has in-frame clones only and misses some. In the table there are about 130,000 clones, about 90% of which are singletons. Sequenced material: PBMCs. The receptors originated from a man aged 25-40 years in good health and CMV-seronegative.

The chain carries TRBV5-1 and TRBJ2-7, with 13 bases identical to TRBD2. The CDR3 loop spans 15 amino acids. Trimming cost V 4 bases and J 5 bases; bases outside gene matches: 6. Germline loops: CDR1 SGHRS, CDR2 YFSETQ. The CDR3 DNA sequence: TGCGCCAGCAGCCCGACTAGCGGGAGGCCCCACGAGCAGTACTTC. Its protein is CASSPTSGRPHEQYF.

This chain uses TRBV19 with TRBJ1-1, with a tentative D call TRBD1 (5 bases). Germline V gene data show CDR1 as LNHDA and CDR2 as SQIVND (reference sequence). Trimming shortened V by 7 bases and J by 3 bases, and 6 bases separated the two germline ends. The CDR3 totals 11 residues. The DNA of the CDR3 is TGTGCCAGTACAGGGTACACTGAAGCTTTCTTT. Translation: CASTGYTEAFF.

V and J are TRBV9 and TRBJ2-5; tentative D call: TRBD1 (6 bases). V was cut by 3 bases and J by 2 bases, with 11 bases left in between. The germline V gene has CDR1 SGDLS and CDR2 YYNGEE. The CDR3 runs 14 residues. CDR3 protein: CASSAGQLQETQYF. CDR3 DNA: TGTGCCAGCAGCGCAGGACAGTTACAAGAGACCCAGTACTTC.